This TCR beta chain was found in a study of blood T cell repertoires in COVID-19. Self-reported history from a screening survey and questionnaire set each donor's cohort. Germline assignment: CDR1 SGHNT and CDR2 YYREEE (reference sequence). V shed 9 bases and J shed 3 bases, with 16 bases lying between them. The CDR3 totals 13 residues. As handled by the study authors: Amplification of reference gene primers was used by the study to estimate nucleated cell counts. TCRdb's table, derived via immunoSEQ multiplex PCR, lists solely in-frame clones and lacks some. V and J calls and clone size are copied from that table; D and trimming were computed from the DNA. In the table there are a few hundred thousand clones, around 83% of which are singletons.

The source is a woman aged 50 to 60 who had been exposed to COVID-19. This chain uses TRBV5-4 with TRBJ2-7; the D gene is possibly TRBD1 (6 bases). Material: PBMCs or T cells enriched from blood (not recorded which). Here the CDR3 DNA reads TGTGCCATCCACGCAGGGGCCGGCTACGAGCAGTACTTC. Translated: CAIHAGAGYEQYF.